Listed here is a single T cell receptor beta chain. Generated by immunoSEQ multiplex PCR, the TCRdb table keeps only in-frame clones and is missing some. Of approximately 150,000 clones in the sample, about 83% are singletons; the top ten hold roughly a fifth. The V segment lost 3 bases and the J segment 3 bases; nucleotides outside the gene matches: 2. The CDR3 sequence is 13 residues long. The data derive from a study of blood T cell repertoires in COVID-19. The V gene is TRBV12-3 or TRBV12-4, the J gene TRBJ2-7, with TRBD2 identical over 7 bases. The receptor's source is a woman aged 70-85 years who had recovered from COVID-19. Specimen: peripheral blood. CDR3 bases: TGTGCCAGCAGTTTTGGGGGGGGCTACGAGCAGTACTTC. Protein: CASSFGGGYEQYF.